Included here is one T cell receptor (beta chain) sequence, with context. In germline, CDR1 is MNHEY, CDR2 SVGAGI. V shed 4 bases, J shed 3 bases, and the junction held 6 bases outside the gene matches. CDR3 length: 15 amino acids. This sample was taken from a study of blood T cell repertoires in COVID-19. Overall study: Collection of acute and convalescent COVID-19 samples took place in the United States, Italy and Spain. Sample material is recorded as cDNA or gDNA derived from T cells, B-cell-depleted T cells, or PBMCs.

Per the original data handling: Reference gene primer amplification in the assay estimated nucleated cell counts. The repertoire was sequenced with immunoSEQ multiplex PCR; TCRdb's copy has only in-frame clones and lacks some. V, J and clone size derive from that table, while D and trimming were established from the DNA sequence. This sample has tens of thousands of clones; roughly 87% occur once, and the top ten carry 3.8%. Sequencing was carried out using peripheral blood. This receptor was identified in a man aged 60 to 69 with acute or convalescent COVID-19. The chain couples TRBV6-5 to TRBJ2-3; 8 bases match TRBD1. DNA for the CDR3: TGTGCCAGCAGTTCGCAGGGGGCTGGGACAGATACGCAGTATTTT. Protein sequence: CASSSQGAGTDTQYF.